This TCR beta chain appears in the sequencing data of a study of shared clonotypes between healthy human individuals. General observations from the study: The authors sampled blood alone, and tissue repertoires likely differ.

In its sample, this clone was seen many times. As yet, its antigen is unknown. The authors ran the assay at deep level. Assay used: immunoSEQ multiplex PCR; TCRdb lists only in-frame clones, some missing. The table has fewer than 600,000 clones, roughly four fifths seen once. Sequenced sample: PBMCs. The TCR originated in a woman between 40 and 55 years old in good health. Some clones in this sample may be carry-over from other donors' samples.

The CDR3 loop is CAWSGSAPEQYF. CDR3 coding DNA: TGTGCCTGGAGTGGAAGTGCCCCCGAGCAGTACTTC. The V gene is TRBV30, the J gene TRBJ2-5; D is undetermined. Matching the DNA end better, TRBJ2-7 makes the J call doubtful. Germline V gene data show CDR1 as GTSNPN and CDR2 as SVGIG (reference sequence). The CDR3 sequence is 12 residues long.